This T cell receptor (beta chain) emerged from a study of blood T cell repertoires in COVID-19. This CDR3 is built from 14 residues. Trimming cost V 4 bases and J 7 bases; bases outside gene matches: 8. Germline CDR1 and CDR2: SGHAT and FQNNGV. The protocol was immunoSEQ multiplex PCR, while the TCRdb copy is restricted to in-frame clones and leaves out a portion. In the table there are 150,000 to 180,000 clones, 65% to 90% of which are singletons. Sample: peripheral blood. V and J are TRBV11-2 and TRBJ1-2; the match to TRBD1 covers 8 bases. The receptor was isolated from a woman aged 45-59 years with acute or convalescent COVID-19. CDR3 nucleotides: TGTGCCAGCAGCTGGGGCAGGGGGCTTTCTGGCTACACCTTC. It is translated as CASSWGRGLSGYTF. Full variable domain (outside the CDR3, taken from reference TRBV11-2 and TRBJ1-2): EAGVAQSPRYKIIEKRQSVAFWCNPISGHATLYWYQQILGQGPKLLIQFQNNGVVDDSQLPKDRFSAERLKGVDSTLKIQPAKLEDSAVYLCASSWGRGLSGYTFGSGTRLTVV.